A single sample gave rise to the 10 T cell receptor beta chains below, sequenced in a study of lymphopenia after photon versus proton radiotherapy. This table comes from immunoSEQ multiplex PCR, and its TCRdb copy is limited to in-frame clones, with some not included. The sample includes more than 20,000 clones, roughly 80% of them seen just once. The sample consisted of peripheral blood, taken from a patient treated with photon-based radiotherapy. These receptors were collected from a woman aged 45-59 years with pancreatic cancer.

The rearrangement joins TRBV29-1 to TRBJ2-2, with D perhaps assigned TRBD1 or TRBD2 (5 bases each). V dropped 4 bases and J dropped 2 bases, with 11 bases sitting between them. CDR1 and CDR2 from the germline V gene are SQVTM and ANQGSEA. This CDR3 has 14 amino acids. CDR3 protein: CSVAPGTNTGELFF. In DNA, the CDR3 is TGCAGCGTTGCTCCGGGGACCAACACCGGGGAGCTGTTTTTT.

V gene TRBV7-2 combines with J gene TRBJ2-1, with TRBD1 identical over 9 bases. CDR1 is SGHTA, CDR2 FQGNSA, per germline. V shed 5 bases, J shed 3 bases, and the junction held 2 bases outside the gene matches. This CDR3 region has 14 residues. The CDR3 reads CASSPTGGYNEQFF. The CDR3, as DNA: TGTGCCAGCAGCCCGACAGGGGGCTACAATGAGCAGTTCTTC.

V is TRBV27 and J is TRBJ2-3, with 7 bases fitting TRBD1. This CDR3 has 14 residues. From germline, CDR1 is MNHEY and CDR2 SMNVEV (reference sequence). Losses at the gene ends were 6 bases for V and 0 bases for J; bases not matched to a gene: 3. DNA for the CDR3: TGTGCCAGCAGCGGGACAGCTAGCACAGATACGCAGTATTTT. As protein: CASSGTASTDTQYF.

The chain uses TRBV18 and TRBJ1-1, with 7 bases aligning to TRBD1. Trimming removed 3 bases from V and 2 bases from J; junction bases left unmatched: 3. CDR1 and CDR2 from the germline V gene are KGHSH and LQKENI. CDR3 length: 14 amino acids. The CDR3 DNA is TGTGCCAGCTCACCGGGACAGCTAAACACTGAAGCTTTCTTT. It is translated as CASSPGQLNTEAFF. The variable domain in full, completed from reference TRBV18 and TRBJ1-1, reads NAGVMQNPRHLVRRRGQEARLRCSPMKGHSHVYWYRQLPEEGLKFMVYLQKENIIDESGMPKERFSAEFPKEGPSILRIQQVVRGDSAAYFCASSPGQLNTEAFFGQGTRLTVV.

This chain uses TRBV29-1 with TRBJ2-1, with D hard to call. Germline CDR1 is SQVTM and CDR2 is ANQGSEA. Between the trimmed V and J ends, which lost 3 bases and 1 base, there was a span of 7 bases. The CDR3 extends over 13 amino acids. This CDR3 reads CSVDSHSYNEQFF. In DNA form, the CDR3 reads TGCAGCGTTGACTCTCATTCCTACAATGAGCAGTTCTTC.

V usage is TRBV11-1 and J usage is TRBJ2-1, with 13 bases aligning to TRBD2. Germline V gene sequence: CDR1 SGHAT, CDR2 FQDESV (reference sequence). V was pared by 5 bases and J by 7 bases, with 5 bases of the junction left unmatched. The CDR3 length is 15 residues. DNA for the CDR3: TGTGCCAGCAGCCAAGGACTAGCGGGAGTGAATGAGCAGTTCTTC. Translating it yields CASSQGLAGVNEQFF.

V is TRBV29-1 and J is TRBJ2-2, with 7 bases matching TRBD1. The junction had 7 bases not matched to a gene; V was cut back by 5 bases and J by 4 bases. CDR1 and CDR2 from the germline V gene are SQVTM and ANQGSEA. The CDR3 loop spans 14 amino acids. CDR3 bases: TGCAGCGTTATACCGACAGGGAGCACCGGGGAGCTGTTTTTT. Protein product: CSVIPTGSTGELFF.

This clone appeared a single time. The V call is TRBV9, the J call TRBJ1-1; TRBD1 agrees at 10 bases. Trimming at V came to 4 bases and at J to 7 bases, leaving 10 bases not matched to a gene. The CDR3 covers 15 residues. In germline, CDR1 is SGDLS, CDR2 YYNGEE. CDR3 coding DNA: TGTGCCAGCAGCCCCTGGACAGGGGGATGGCTTGAAGCTTTCTTT. It translates to CASSPWTGGWLEAFF.

The chain couples TRBV11-2 to TRBJ1-1, with D perhaps matching TRBD1 (5 bases). The CDR3 consists of 15 residues. Trimming shortened V by 1 base and J by 3 bases, and 12 bases separated the two germline ends. The germline V gene encodes CDR1 SGHAT and CDR2 FQNNGV. CDR3: CASSLVSAGHTEAFF. The DNA for the CDR3 is TGTGCCAGCAGCTTAGTAAGTGCAGGGCACACTGAAGCTTTCTTT.

The genes are TRBV18 and TRBJ2-5; D gene uncertain. CDR3 length equals 12 residues. Looked up from germline, CDR1 is KGHSH and CDR2 is LQKENI. The V end was cut by 0 bases, the J end by 4 bases, with 3 bases between. In nucleotides, the CDR3 is TGTGCCAGCTCACCACCGCGAGAGACCCAGTACTTC. Residues: CASSPPRETQYF.